This record looks at one T cell receptor beta chain sequence and its context. Which antigen it targets is not known. No qualities accompany the bases; no much larger clone lies one base away. Peripheral blood CD8+ and CD4+ T cells from healthy donors, Susac syndrome patients and multiple sclerosis patients were profiled by high-throughput TCR beta sequencing. Recently defined diagnostic criteria for definite or probable disease were met by the Susac syndrome patients. Bulk CD8+ and CD4+ T cells were purified by magnetic negative isolation, whereas CD8+ TEMRA cells were enriched by FACS. Blood was collected in EDTA tubes and processed within 24 hours, with PBMCs isolated through density gradient centrifugation. PBMCs intended for TCR sequencing were cryopreserved in liquid nitrogen and thawed later in a water bath at 37 degrees C. Purity of sorted or isolated CD4+, CD8+ and CD8+ TEMRA cells was at least 90%.

The sample originates from a study of CD8 T cells in Susac syndrome (dated by TCRdb to between 2018 and 2021). Some background on the complete study: Of the Susac syndrome patients who were sequenced, more than five had clinically active disease and roughly 8 were in clinical remission. Whether CD8+ T cell activation and differentiation in Susac syndrome was antigen driven was tested using repertoire sequencing. At the time of blood withdrawal, Susac syndrome patients were either therapy-naive, taking corticosteroids (with some also receiving IVIg), or on IVIg alone.

RNA was extracted using the RNeasy kit, and roughly 0.45 to 1 microgram was reverse transcribed with random hexamers. The immunoSEQ multiplex PCR assay, covering 54 Vbeta and 13 Jbeta segments, was used to amplify TCR beta CDR3 regions. PCR amplification bias was corrected using a synthetic template baseline for primer optimization and computational correction. Under the source paper's analysis protocol: Only productive sequences were kept, with reads annotated to V, D and J genes according to IMGT and analyzed in immunoSEQ Analyzer. To calculate clonality, Shannon entropy was normalized by log2 of the number of productive unique sequences and then subtracted from one. Public and private clones were assessed among the 100 most prevalent clones of each patient and control. A clone was defined as Susac-specific if it was absent from the healthy and MS cohorts, from about a thousand published viral clones and from other ImmuneACCESS disease sequences. TCRdb cleaned the public reads at Q25 with fastp, built clones with MiXCR and kept in-frame beta chains. For every CDR3 protein sequence, its rows merge into one entry that carries the most common genes and DNA. The V and J calls and clone size are TCRdb's, not the authors'. The sample has about 140,000 distinct CDR3 sequences on record, 95% of them singletons. The ten largest make up 0.14% of the sample.

CDR1 and CDR2, per the germline V gene, are SQVTM and ANQGSEA. A distance of 7 bases separates the germline ends of V and J, which lose 1 base and 5 bases respectively. The CDR3 starts with the cysteine, ends with the phenylalanine, and has 12 residues. The DNA shown is the 36-base CDR3, in frame from base 1. Study-level results and caveats: The TCR sequencing and HLA analysis was acknowledged to have included a relatively small number of individuals. The CD4+ T cell repertoire of patients with Susac syndrome showed no detectable clonal expansion.

This sequence uses TRBV29-1 and TRBJ2-3, with the D gene call left open. The sequencing sample was made of CD4+ T cells from PBMCs. The source is a human donor with Susac syndrome. The CDR3 protein sequence reads: CSVEAARDTQYF. The DNA sequence is given as TGCAGCGTTGAAGCCGCTAGAGATACGCAGTATTTT.